What follows are 14 T cell receptor beta chains derived from one specimen sequenced in a study of long-term antiretroviral therapy in people with HIV. Running of the v3.0 immunoSEQ assay took place at survey level. Data came from immunoSEQ multiplex PCR; TCRdb stores just in-frame clones and leaves some out. The sample has about 26,000 clones; 82% are singletons. The sequences come from unsorted PBMCs, collected 2.9 years after starting antiretroviral therapy. The receptors stem from a man aged 45-60 years with HIV.

The chain links TRBV19 to TRBJ2-1; D is perhaps TRBD1 (5 bases). The germline V and J ends were trimmed by 7 bases and 2 bases, with 12 bases remaining between them. Germline lookup yields CDR1 LNHDA and CDR2 SQIVND (reference sequence). This CDR3 region has 14 residues. Here the CDR3 DNA reads TGTGCCAGTAATTCCCAGGGTCCCTACAATGAGCAGTTCTTC. It translates to CASNSQGPYNEQFF.

The rearrangement joins TRBV14 to TRBJ1-3, with D possibly TRBD1 on 5 matching bases. The germline V gene encodes CDR1 SGHDN and CDR2 FVKESK. Between the trimmed V and J ends, which lost 4 bases and 2 bases, there was a span of 12 bases. CDR3 length: 15 residues. The CDR3 region is CASSLTGTAGNTIYF. The CDR3 nucleotides read TGTGCCAGCAGCCTCACCGGGACGGCTGGAAACACCATATATTTT.

The chain is built from TRBV6-5 and TRBJ2-2; 9 bases line up with TRBD2. This CDR3 contains 15 residues. The germline V gene has CDR1 MNHEY and CDR2 SVGAGI. V trimming: 2 bases; J trimming: 7 bases; junction bases outside the gene matches: 5. CDR3 protein: CASSYAGGLGGELFF. CDR3 nucleotides: TGTGCCAGCAGTTACGCGGGGGGGCTCGGCGGGGAGCTGTTTTTT.

The CDR3 DNA reads TGTGCCAGCAGCCCCAGGGGGGGGCTTAGGGGCGACGAGCAGTACTTC. Translated: CASSPRGGLRGDEQYF. V is TRBV9 and J is TRBJ2-7, with D perhaps TRBD1 or TRBD2 (7 bases each). The V and J ends lost 4 bases and 5 bases respectively, with 22 bases between them. The CDR3 totals 16 residues. The germline CDR1 and CDR2 sequences are SGDLS and YYNGEE.

V usage is TRBV19 and J usage is TRBJ2-2; D ambiguous. Germline V CDR1 and CDR2: LNHDA, SQIVND (reference sequence). The CDR3 is made up of 12 amino acids. The V and J ends lost 4 bases and 6 bases respectively, with 6 bases between them. CDR3 coding DNA: TGTGCCAGTAGTAAGGCTTCCGGGGAGCTGTTTTTT. Encoded protein: CASSKASGELFF.

This chain uses TRBV6-5 with TRBJ1-6; 7 bases fit TRBD1. This CDR3 has 13 amino acids. J was trimmed by 6 bases and V by 7 bases; bases with no gene match: 3. Germline assignment: CDR1 MNHEY and CDR2 SVGAGI. CDR3 amino acids: CASKGQSNSPLHF. In DNA, the CDR3 is TGTGCCAGCAAGGGACAGTCTAATTCACCCCTCCACTTT.

CDR3 nucleotide sequence: TGCGCCAGCACCCCCGGTGGACTGCGGACGACAAATGAGCAGTTCTTC. As protein: CASTPGGLRTTNEQFF. The chain employs TRBV4-1 and TRBJ2-1; a possible D gene is TRBD2 (5 bases). CDR3 length equals 16 residues. Germline CDR1 and CDR2: MGHRA and YSYEKL. Deletions cut 7 bases from V and 7 bases from J, with 23 bases between.

The chain combines TRBV6-6 with TRBJ1-5; 8 positions agree with TRBD1. This CDR3 is 15 amino acids long. Per the germline V gene, CDR1 is MNHNY and CDR2 is SVGAGI (reference sequence). V was clipped by 5 bases and J by 2 bases; unmatched bases: 5. The CDR3 DNA sequence: TGTGCCAGCAGTGGGACAGGTTTCGGCAATCAGCCCCAGCATTTT. Translation: CASSGTGFGNQPQHF.

The gene calls are TRBV20-1 and TRBJ1-1; D remains unclear. Germline-derived CDR1 and CDR2 are DFQATT and SNEGSKA (reference sequence). Trimming pared 3 bases from V and 8 bases from J, leaving 7 bases between. The CDR3 contains 10 residues. The CDR3 DNA reads TGCAGTGCTAGGCGTGAGGAAGCTTTCTTT. This translates into CSARREEAFF.

The CDR3 nucleotides read TGTGCCAGTAGTCCACCCTCCGGGACAGGGAATGAAAAACTGTTTTTT. Protein: CASSPPSGTGNEKLFF. J is TRBJ1-4 and V is TRBV19, with 9 bases aligning to TRBD1. Germline V lookup: CDR1 LNHDA, CDR2 SQIVND (reference sequence). The CDR3 extends over 16 amino acids. V dropped 5 bases and J dropped 5; count of bases not matched to a gene: 9.

The CDR3: CASSPSGFYEQYF. The CDR3 DNA is TGTGCCAGCAGTCCTTCGGGATTCTACGAGCAGTACTTC. The gene calls are TRBV27 and TRBJ2-7, with a weak D call TRBD2 (5 bases). The CDR3 sequence is 13 residues long. Between the trimmed V and J ends, which lost 5 bases and 3 bases, there was a span of 11 bases. Germline CDR1 MNHEY, CDR2 SMNVEV (reference sequence).

J is TRBJ1-4 and V is TRBV7-2; D remains unclear. CDR1 is SGHTA and CDR2 is FQGNSA in the germline V gene. Trimming shortened V by 3 bases and J by 0 bases, and 11 bases separated the two germline ends. The CDR3 consists of 16 residues. This chain's CDR3 is CASSFGRPATNEKLFF. DNA for the CDR3: TGTGCCAGCAGCTTCGGAAGGCCGGCAACTAATGAAAAACTGTTTTTT.

This rearrangement joins TRBV29-1 to TRBJ2-7, with TRBD1 matching 7 bases. After removal of 6 bases from V and 4 bases from J, the junction contained 9 bases not matched to a gene. Germline CDR1 is SQVTM and CDR2 is ANQGSEA. The CDR3 has 13 amino acids. The CDR3 is CSVRDSLPYEQYF. The CDR3 DNA is TGCAGCGTCCGGGACAGCCTTCCGTACGAGCAGTACTTC.

The CDR3 DNA sequence: TGTGCCAGCAGCCCGGGACTAGCGGGGGGGCAGGGCAATGAGCAGTTCTTC. Translated, it gives CASSPGLAGGQGNEQFF. This sequence joins TRBV5-5 and TRBJ2-1; the match to TRBD2 covers 16 bases. The CDR3 sequence is 17 residues long. Germline V CDR1 and CDR2: SGHKS, YYEKEE (reference sequence). J was trimmed by 6 bases and V by 4 bases; bases with no gene match: 7.